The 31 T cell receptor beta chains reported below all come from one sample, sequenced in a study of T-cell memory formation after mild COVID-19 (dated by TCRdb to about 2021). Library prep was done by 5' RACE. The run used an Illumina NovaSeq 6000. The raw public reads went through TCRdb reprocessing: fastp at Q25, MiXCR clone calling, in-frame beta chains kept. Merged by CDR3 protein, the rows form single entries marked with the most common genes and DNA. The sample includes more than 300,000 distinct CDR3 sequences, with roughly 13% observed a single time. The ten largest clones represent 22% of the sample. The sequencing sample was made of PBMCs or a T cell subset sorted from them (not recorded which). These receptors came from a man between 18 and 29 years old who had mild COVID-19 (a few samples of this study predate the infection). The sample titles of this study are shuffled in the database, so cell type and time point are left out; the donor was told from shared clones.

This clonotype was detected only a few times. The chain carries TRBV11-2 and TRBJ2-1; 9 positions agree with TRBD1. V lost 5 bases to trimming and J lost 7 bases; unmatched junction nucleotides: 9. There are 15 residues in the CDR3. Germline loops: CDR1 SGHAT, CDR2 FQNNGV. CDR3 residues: CASSLGGQGLNEQFF. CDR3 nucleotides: TGTGCCAGCAGCCTGGGGGGACAGGGCCTAAATGAGCAGTTCTTC.

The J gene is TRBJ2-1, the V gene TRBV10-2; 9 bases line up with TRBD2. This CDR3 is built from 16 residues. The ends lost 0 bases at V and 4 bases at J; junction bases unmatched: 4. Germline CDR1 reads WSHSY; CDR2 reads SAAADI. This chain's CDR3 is CASSESGGGVYNEQFF. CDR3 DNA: TGCGCCAGCAGTGAGTCTGGCGGGGGGGTATACAATGAGCAGTTCTTC.

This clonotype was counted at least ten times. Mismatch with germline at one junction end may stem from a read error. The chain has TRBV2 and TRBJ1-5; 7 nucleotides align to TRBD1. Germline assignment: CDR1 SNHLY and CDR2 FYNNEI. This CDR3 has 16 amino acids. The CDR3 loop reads CASSDPGRGGKQPQHF. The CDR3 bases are TGTGCCAGCAGTGACCCCGGAAGAGGGGGCAAACAGCCCCAGCATTTT.

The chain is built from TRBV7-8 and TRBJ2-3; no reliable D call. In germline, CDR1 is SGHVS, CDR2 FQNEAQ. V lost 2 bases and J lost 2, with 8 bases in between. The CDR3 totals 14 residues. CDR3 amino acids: CASSLRSTTDTQYF. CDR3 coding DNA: TGTGCCAGCAGCTTAAGGTCAACCACAGATACGCAGTATTTT.

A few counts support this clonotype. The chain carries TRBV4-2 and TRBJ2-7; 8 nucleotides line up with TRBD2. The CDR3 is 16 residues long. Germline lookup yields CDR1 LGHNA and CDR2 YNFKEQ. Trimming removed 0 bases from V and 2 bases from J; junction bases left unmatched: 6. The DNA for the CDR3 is TGTGCCAGCAGCCAAGATCAGGAGCGGGGGACCTACGAGCAGTACTTC. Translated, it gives CASSQDQERGTYEQYF.

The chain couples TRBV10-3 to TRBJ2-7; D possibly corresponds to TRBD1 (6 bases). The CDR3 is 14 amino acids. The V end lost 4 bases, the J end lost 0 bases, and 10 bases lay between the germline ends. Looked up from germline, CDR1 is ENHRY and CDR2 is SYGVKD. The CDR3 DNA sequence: TGTGCCATCAGTGTAGGGGACAACTCCTACGAGCAGTACTTC. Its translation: CAISVGDNSYEQYF.

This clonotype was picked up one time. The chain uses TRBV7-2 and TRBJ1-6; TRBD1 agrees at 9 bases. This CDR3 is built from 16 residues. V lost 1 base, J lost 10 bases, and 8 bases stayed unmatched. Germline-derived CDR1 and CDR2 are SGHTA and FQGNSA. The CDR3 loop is CASSLDRGQGGSPLHF. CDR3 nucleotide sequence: TGTGCCAGCAGCTTAGATCGGGGACAGGGTGGGTCACCCCTCCACTTT. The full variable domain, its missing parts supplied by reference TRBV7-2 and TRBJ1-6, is GAGVSQSPSNKVTEKGKDVELRCDPISGHTALYWYRQSLGQGLEFLIYFQGNSAPDKSGLPSDRFSAERTGGSVSTLTIQRTQQEDSAVYLCASSLDRGQGGSPLHFGNGTRLTVT.

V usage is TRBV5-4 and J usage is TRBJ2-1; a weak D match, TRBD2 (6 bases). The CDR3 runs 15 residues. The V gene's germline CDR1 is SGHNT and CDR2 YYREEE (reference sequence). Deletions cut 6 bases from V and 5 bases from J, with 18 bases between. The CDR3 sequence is CASIPSGPGDNEQFF. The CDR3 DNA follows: TGTGCCAGCATCCCGTCCGGTCCGGGGGACAATGAGCAGTTCTTC.

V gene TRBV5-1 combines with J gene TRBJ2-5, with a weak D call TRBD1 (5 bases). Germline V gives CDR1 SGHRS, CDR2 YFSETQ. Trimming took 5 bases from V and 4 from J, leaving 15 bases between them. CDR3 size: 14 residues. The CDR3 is CASRSLQGVETQYF. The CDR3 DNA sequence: TGCGCCAGCAGATCTCTTCAGGGTGTAGAGACCCAGTACTTC.

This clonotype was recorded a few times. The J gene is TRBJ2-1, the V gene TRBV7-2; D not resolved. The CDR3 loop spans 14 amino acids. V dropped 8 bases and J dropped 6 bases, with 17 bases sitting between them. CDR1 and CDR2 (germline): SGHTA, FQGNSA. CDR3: CASGRRTLTNEQFF. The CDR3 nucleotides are TGTGCCAGCGGTCGACGAACCCTCACCAATGAGCAGTTCTTC.

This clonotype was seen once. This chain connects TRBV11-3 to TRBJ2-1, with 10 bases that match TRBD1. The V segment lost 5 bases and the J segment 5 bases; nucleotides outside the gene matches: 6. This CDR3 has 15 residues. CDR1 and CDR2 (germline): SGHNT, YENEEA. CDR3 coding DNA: TGTGCCAGCAGCCGCCGGGACAGGGGTGACAATGAGCAGTTCTTC. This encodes CASSRRDRGDNEQFF.

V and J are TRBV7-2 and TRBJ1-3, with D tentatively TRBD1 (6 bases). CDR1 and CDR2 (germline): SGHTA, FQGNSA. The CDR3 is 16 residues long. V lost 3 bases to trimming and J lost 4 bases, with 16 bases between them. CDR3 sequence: CASSLVGGNPGNTIYF. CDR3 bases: TGTGCCAGCAGCTTGGTAGGGGGGAATCCCGGAAACACCATATATTTT.

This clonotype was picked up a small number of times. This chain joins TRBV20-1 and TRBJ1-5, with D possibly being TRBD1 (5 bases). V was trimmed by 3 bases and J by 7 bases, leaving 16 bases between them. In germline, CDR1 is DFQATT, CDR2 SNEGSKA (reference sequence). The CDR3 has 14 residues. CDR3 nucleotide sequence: TGCAGTGCTAGGCGCGGCCAGGGACGGCAGCCCCAGCATTTT. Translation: CSARRGQGRQPQHF.

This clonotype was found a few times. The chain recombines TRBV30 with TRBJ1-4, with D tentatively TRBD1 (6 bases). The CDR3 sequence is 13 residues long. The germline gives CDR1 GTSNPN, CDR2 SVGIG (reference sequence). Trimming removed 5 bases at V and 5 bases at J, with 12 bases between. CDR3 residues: CAWRDNLNEKLFF. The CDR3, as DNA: TGTGCCTGGCGGGACAATCTGAATGAAAAACTGTTTTTT.

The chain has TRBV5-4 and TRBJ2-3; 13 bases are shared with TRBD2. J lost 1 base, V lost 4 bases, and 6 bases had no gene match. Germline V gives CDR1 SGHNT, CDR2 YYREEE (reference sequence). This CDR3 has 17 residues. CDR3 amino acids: CASSPSGTSGGTDTQYF. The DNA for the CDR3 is TGTGCCAGCAGCCCAAGCGGGACTAGCGGGGGCACAGATACGCAGTATTTT.

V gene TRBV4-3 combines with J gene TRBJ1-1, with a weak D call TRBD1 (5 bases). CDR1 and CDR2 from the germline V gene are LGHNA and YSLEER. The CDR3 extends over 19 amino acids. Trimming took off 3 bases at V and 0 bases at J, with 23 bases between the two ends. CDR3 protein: CASSHYQAAGYRMNTEAFF. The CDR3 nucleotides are TGCGCCAGCAGCCATTATCAAGCAGCAGGGTATAGGATGAACACTGAAGCTTTCTTT.

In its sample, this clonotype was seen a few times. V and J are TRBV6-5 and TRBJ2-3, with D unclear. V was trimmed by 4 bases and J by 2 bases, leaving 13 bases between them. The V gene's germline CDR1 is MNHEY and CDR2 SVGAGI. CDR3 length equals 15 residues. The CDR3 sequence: CASSSLVSHTDTQYF. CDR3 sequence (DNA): TGTGCCAGCAGTTCCCTCGTTTCGCACACAGATACGCAGTATTTT.

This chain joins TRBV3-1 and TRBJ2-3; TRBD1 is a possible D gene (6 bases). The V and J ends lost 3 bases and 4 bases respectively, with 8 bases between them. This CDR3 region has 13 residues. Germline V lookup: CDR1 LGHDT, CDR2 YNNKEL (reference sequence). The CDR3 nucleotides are TGTGCCAGCAGCCATAACAGGGCAGATACGCAGTATTTT. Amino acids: CASSHNRADTQYF.

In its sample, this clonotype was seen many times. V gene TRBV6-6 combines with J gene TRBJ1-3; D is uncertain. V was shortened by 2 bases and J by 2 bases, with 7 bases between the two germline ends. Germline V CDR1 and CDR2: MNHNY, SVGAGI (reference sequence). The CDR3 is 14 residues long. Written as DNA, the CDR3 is TGTGCCAGCAGTTACCTCACAGCTGGAAACACCATATATTTT. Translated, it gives CASSYLTAGNTIYF.

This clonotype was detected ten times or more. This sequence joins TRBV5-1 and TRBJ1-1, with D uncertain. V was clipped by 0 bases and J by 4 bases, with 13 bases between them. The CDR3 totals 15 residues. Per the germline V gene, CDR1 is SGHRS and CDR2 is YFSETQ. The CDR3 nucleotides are TGCGCCAGCAGCTTGGGGAGCGTGGTGGGCACTGAAGCTTTCTTT. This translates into CASSLGSVVGTEAFF.

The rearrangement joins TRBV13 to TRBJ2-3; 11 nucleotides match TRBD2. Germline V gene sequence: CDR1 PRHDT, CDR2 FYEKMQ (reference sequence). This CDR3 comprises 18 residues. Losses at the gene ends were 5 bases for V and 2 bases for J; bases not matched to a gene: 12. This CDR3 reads CASSPQLAGVLSTDTQYF. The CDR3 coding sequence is TGTGCCAGCAGCCCACAACTAGCGGGGGTTCTATCCACAGATACGCAGTATTTT. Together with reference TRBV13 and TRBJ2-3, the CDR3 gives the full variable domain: AAGVIQSPRHLIKEKRETATLKCYPIPRHDTVYWYQQGPGQDPQFLISFYEKMQSDKGSIPDRFSAQQFSDYHSELNMSSLELGDSALYFCASSPQLAGVLSTDTQYFGPGTRLTVL.

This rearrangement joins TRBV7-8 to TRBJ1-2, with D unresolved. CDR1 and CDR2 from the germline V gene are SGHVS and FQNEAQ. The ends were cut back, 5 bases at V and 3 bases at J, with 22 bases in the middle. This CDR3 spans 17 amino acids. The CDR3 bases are TGTGCCAGCAGCCCGCGGTTGCCGGGAGGGTCCGACTATGGCTACACCTTC. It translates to CASSPRLPGGSDYGYTF.

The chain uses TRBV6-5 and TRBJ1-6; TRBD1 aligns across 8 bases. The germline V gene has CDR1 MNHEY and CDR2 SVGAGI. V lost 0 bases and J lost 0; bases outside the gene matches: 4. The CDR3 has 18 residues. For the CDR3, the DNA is TGTGCCAGCAGTTACTCTAGACAGGGGAGCTCCTATAATTCACCCCTCCACTTT. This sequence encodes CASSYSRQGSSYNSPLHF.

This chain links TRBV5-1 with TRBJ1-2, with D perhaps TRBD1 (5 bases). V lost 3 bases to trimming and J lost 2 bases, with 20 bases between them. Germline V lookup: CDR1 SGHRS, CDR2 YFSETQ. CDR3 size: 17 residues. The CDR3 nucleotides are TGCGCCAGCAGCTCCCGCGGGGCAGGAGACCAAAACTATGGCTACACCTTC. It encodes CASSSRGAGDQNYGYTF. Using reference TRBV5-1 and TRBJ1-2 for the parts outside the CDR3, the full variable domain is KAGVTQTPRYLIKTRGQQVTLSCSPISGHRSVSWYQQTPGQGLQFLFEYFSETQRNKGNFPGRFSGRQFSNSRSEMNVSTLELGDSALYLCASSSRGAGDQNYGYTFGSGTRLTVV.

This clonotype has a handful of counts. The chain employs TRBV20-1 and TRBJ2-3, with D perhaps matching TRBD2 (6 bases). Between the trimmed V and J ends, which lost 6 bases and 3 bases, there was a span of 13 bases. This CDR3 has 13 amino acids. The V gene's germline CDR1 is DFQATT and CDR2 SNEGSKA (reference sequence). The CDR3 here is CSAEDYKTDTQYF. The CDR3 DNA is TGCAGTGCCGAGGACTACAAGACAGATACGCAGTATTTT.

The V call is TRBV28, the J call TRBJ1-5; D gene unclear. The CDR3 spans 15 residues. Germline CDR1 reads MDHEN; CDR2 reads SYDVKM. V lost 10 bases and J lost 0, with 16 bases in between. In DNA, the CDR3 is TGTGCCACCGGCGGGTTGGATTATAGCAATCAGCCCCAGCATTTT. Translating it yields CATGGLDYSNQPQHF.

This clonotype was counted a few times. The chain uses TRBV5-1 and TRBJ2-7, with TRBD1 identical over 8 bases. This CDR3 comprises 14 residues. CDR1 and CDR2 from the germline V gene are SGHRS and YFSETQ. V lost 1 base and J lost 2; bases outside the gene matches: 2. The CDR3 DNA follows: TGCGCCAGCAGCTTGTGGGGACAGGCCTACGAGCAGTACTTC. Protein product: CASSLWGQAYEQYF.

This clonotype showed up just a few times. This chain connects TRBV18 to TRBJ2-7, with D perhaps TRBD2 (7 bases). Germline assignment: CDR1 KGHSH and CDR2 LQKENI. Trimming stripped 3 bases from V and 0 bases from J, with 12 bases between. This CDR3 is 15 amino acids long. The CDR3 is CASSPFGGPSYEQYF. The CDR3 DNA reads TGTGCCAGCTCACCCTTCGGGGGGCCCTCCTACGAGCAGTACTTC. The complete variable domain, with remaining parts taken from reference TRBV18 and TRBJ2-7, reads NAGVMQNPRHLVRRRGQEARLRCSPMKGHSHVYWYRQLPEEGLKFMVYLQKENIIDESGMPKERFSAEFPKEGPSILRIQQVVRGDSAAYFCASSPFGGPSYEQYFGPGTRLTVT.

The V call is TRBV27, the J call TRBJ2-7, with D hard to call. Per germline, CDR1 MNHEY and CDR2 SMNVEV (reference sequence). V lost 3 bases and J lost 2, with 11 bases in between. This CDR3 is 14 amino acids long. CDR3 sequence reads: CASSFMGNPYEQYF. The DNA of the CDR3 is TGTGCCAGCAGTTTTATGGGGAACCCCTACGAGCAGTACTTC.

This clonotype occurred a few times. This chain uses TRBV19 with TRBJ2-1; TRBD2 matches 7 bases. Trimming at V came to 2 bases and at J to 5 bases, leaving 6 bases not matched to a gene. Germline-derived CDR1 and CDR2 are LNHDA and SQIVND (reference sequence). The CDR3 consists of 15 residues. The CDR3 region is CASSIPGLWDNEQFF. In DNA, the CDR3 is TGTGCCAGTAGTATACCGGGACTATGGGACAATGAGCAGTTCTTC.

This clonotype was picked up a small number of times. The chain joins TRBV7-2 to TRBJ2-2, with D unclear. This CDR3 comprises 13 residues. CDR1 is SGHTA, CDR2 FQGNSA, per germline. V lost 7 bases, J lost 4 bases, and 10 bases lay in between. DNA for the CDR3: TGTGCCAGCAACTTTAAGGGCACCGGGGAGCTGTTTTTT. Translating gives CASNFKGTGELFF.